This T cell receptor (beta chain) was identified in a study of beta chain features in type 1 diabetes. Study findings and constraints: Sampled from patients, naive, central memory and Treg TCRB repertoires appeared more similar than those sampled from healthy donors. For Type 1 diabetes patients, all four CD4+ subsets carried TCRB CDR3s that were moderately but significantly shorter.

The authors took one heparinised blood draw, averaging about 120 mL, from each donor. The CDR3 runs to 17 residues. Per the germline V gene, CDR1 is SGHRS and CDR2 is YFSETQ. V gave up 0 bases and J gave up 0 bases, with 15 bases separating them. In its sample, this clone was seen a few times. Its antigen remains unknown. Every isolated RNA sample was fully reverse transcribed, so sequencing captured expressed TCRB transcripts. The protocol was immunoSEQ multiplex PCR, while the TCRdb copy is restricted to in-frame clones and leaves out a portion. The table has about 28,000 clones, 65% seen once. This clonotype was obtained from a woman aged 30 to 39 with type 1 diabetes. What was sequenced was Tregs from blood. The V gene is TRBV5-1, the J gene TRBJ1-2, with D hard to call. For the CDR3, the DNA is TGCGCCAGCAGCTTGGCAGGTCGAGGACTTACTAACTATGGCTACACCTTC. Translation: CASSLAGRGLTNYGYTF.